This T cell receptor beta chain stems from a study of identical twins. General study findings and limits: Shared out-of-frame alpha sequences (those common to twins) showed excess low generation probability.

This clonotype was counted between two and nine times. Its antigen is unidentified. This CDR3 region has 15 residues. CDR1 and CDR2 (germline): MNHNY, SVGAGI (reference sequence). V shed 2 bases and J 3 bases; nucleotides not matched to a gene: 2. TCRdb re-derived calls from the 5' RACE reads in MiXCR, one entry per CDR3 protein. The sample shows 1.5 million to 2 million distinct CDR3 sequences, 32% of them seen only once. The chain employs TRBV6-6 and TRBJ2-4; 9 bases match TRBD1. The material sequenced was cord blood. The clonotype comes from a newborn girl in good health. The DNA of the CDR3 is TGTGCCAGCAGTTACACAGGGGGCGGCAAAAACATTCAGTACTTC. It yields the protein CASSYTGGGKNIQYF.